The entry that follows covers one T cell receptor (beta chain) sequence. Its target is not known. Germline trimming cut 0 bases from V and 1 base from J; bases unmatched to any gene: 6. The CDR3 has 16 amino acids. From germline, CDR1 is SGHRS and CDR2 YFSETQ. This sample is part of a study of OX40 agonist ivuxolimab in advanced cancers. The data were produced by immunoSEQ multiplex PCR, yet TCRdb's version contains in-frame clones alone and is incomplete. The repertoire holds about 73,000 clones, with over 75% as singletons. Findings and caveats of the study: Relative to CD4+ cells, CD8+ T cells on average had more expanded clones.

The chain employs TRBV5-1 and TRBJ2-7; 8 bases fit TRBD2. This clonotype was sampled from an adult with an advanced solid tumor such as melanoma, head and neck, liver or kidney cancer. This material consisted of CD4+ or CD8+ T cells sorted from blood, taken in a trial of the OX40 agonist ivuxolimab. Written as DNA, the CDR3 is TGCGCCAGCAGCTTGGCGTCGGGAGGGAGTTCCTACGAGCAGTACTTC. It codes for CASSLASGGSSYEQYF. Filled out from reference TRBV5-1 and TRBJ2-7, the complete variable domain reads KAGVTQTPRYLIKTRGQQVTLSCSPISGHRSVSWYQQTPGQGLQFLFEYFSETQRNKGNFPGRFSGRQFSNSRSEMNVSTLELGDSALYLCASSLASGGSSYEQYFGPGTRLTVT.